This TCR beta chain was sequenced in a study of blood T cells in healthy people across ages (dated by TCRdb to 2014 to 2015). General notes on the study: In model experiments, roughly one uniquely barcoded TCR beta cDNA molecule per two T cells was captured by template switching. The study measured age-related changes in TCR beta repertoire diversity using deep sequencing normalized with unique cDNA molecular identifiers. Donors were grouped into four age groups: young (average approximately 15 years), middle-aged (around 39), aged (over 55) and long-lived (about 90). To avoid experimental bias, donors of different ages were spread randomly across the sequencing lanes. Two additional independent replicas of 1 million unique cDNA reads from the same blood draw were analyzed for two donors (one aged 18 to 30 and one aged 80 or older).

This clonotype came up a few times. Its recognized antigen is unknown. The sample holds no much larger clone one base away, and base qualities are not on file. Donors were a few dozen systemically healthy Caucasian individuals from Russia aged roughly 6 to 90 years. Each donor gave around 9.5 milliliters of peripheral blood, collected into EDTA-treated Vacutainer tubes. Ficoll-Paque density-gradient centrifugation was used to isolate PBMCs, with at least 6.5 million per sample. Trizol reagent was used to extract total RNA from PBMCs, with at least 6 micrograms per sample. For every donor, flow cytometry on a PBMC aliquot measured the percentage of naive CD45RAhigh/CD27high T cells. The CDR3, from cysteine to phenylalanine, totals 14 residues. Solely the CDR3 DNA is kept, with 42 bases framed from the first base. Library creation used 5' RACE. TCRdb records Illumina HiSeq 2500 as the sequencer. A second PCR of roughly 7 to 11 cycles was performed with a sample-barcoded 5' primer and a J-beta primer mix. A template-switch 5' adaptor carrying 12 random nucleotides introduced a unique molecular identifier onto each TCR beta cDNA molecule. Each sample yielded at least 3 million CDR3-containing paired-end reads. First-strand cDNA synthesis was performed from all RNA using the Mint cDNA synthesis kit, with priming by a TRBC-specific oligonucleotide. Following uracil-DNA glycosylase treatment, all cDNA underwent a first 18-cycle PCR with the universal primers M1SS and BC2_uni_R. The study's own analysis went as follows. For normalization, 1 million high-quality reads, each with a distinct molecular identifier, were randomly selected from each sample. Reads with shared molecular identifiers were discarded instead of being binned into consensus sequences. MiTCR, with a Q25 quality threshold and the strictest error-elimination algorithm, was used for CDR3 identification, clonotype clustering and error correction. A nonparametric unseen species model with Euler transformation was used to estimate a lower bound on total TCR beta diversity. TCRdb reprocessed the public reads (quality trimming at Q25 with fastp, clone calling with MiXCR) and kept in-frame beta chains. Every CDR3 protein is listed once, alongside the most common genes and DNA of its rows. TCRdb's processing, not the authors' own work, is the source of the V and J calls. The sample data list around 600,000 distinct CDR3 sequences, and around half of these were observed just once. The biggest ten clones account for under 30% of the sample.

What the work shows at the level of the full study, not this receptor alone: Observed TCR beta diversity per million T cells fell roughly linearly with age, and a significant reduction was already apparent by age about 38. A strong correlation was found between observed TCR beta diversity and the percentage of naive T cells measured by flow cytometry. Estimates of total diversity based on one million sequenced T cells were regarded as lower bounds and as underestimates. Bulk unsorted PBMC profiling prevented conclusive comparison of naive and antigen-experienced compartments. Donor CMV infection status was unknown, potentially confounding age-related changes in expanded clonotypes. Compared with the aged group, the long-lived group had more naive CD4+ T cells, fewer expanded clones and increased TCR diversity, suggesting age selection.

This chain is built from TRBV12-3 or TRBV12-4 and TRBJ2-4; the D gene could be TRBD1 or TRBD2, each one agreeing over 5 bases. Near its end, the DNA agrees better with TRBJ2-7, so the J call may be wrong. The TCR was taken from a man older than 75 in good health. Sequencing input: blood. In nucleotides, the sequence is TGTGCCAGCAGTTTACAGGGACGGCGGAGCGAGCAGTACTTC. The encoded protein is CASSLQGRRSEQYF.